Listed here are 16 T cell receptor beta chains from one sample, sequenced in a study of cytotoxic CD8 clonotypes in ibrutinib-treated CLL. TCRdb's table, derived via immunoSEQ multiplex PCR, lists solely in-frame clones and lacks some. The repertoire holds some 76,000 clones, with roughly 85% as singletons. The sample in question was PBMCs, obtained after 24 months of ibrutinib treatment. The source is a human donor with chronic lymphocytic leukemia.

J is TRBJ2-3 and V is TRBV28; no reliable D call. V was clipped by 6 bases and J by 0 bases, with 16 bases between them. CDR3 length equals 16 residues. The germline CDR1 and CDR2 sequences are MDHEN and SYDVKM. CDR3 sequence: CASSEKRAASTDTQYF. The CDR3 DNA follows: TGTGCCAGCAGCGAGAAAAGGGCGGCTAGCACAGATACGCAGTATTTT.

This rearrangement joins TRBV28 to TRBJ2-3; 8 bases align to TRBD2. J lost 2 bases, V lost 6 bases, and 16 bases had no gene match. CDR3 length: 18 amino acids. Germline V CDR1 and CDR2: MDHEN, SYDVKM. CDR3 amino acids: CASRKLTGLVDFTDTQYF. Written as DNA, the CDR3 is TGTGCCAGCAGGAAGCTCACGGGACTAGTAGACTTCACAGATACGCAGTATTTT.

The chain employs TRBV30 and TRBJ2-3; D might be TRBD2 (6 bases). V shed 3 bases and J shed 2 bases, with 15 bases lying between them. This CDR3 spans 15 amino acids. The germline V gene has CDR1 GTSNPN and CDR2 SVGIG (reference sequence). The CDR3 sequence: CAWRPLGGNTDTQYF. The CDR3 nucleotides are TGTGCCTGGAGGCCCCTCGGGGGTAACACAGATACGCAGTATTTT. The complete variable domain, with remaining parts taken from reference TRBV30 and TRBJ2-3, reads SQTIHQWPATLVQPVGSPLSLECTVEGTSNPNLYWYRQAAGRGLQLLFYSVGIGQISSEVPQNLSASRPQDRQFILSSKKLLLSDSGFYLCAWRPLGGNTDTQYFGPGTRLTVL.

The chain links TRBV28 to TRBJ2-5, with D perhaps matching TRBD1 (5 bases). The germline CDR1 and CDR2 sequences are MDHEN and SYDVKM. The length of the CDR3 is 15 residues. Trimming took off 5 bases at V and 5 bases at J, with 18 bases between the two ends. The CDR3 bases are TGTGCCAGCAGTGTAGATCGCACAGGCTATGAGACCCAGTACTTC. Residues: CASSVDRTGYETQYF.

The gene calls are TRBV5-1 and TRBJ2-1; 9 bases fit TRBD2. V dropped 0 bases and J dropped 4; count of bases not matched to a gene: 2. The CDR3 consists of 15 residues. Germline-derived CDR1 and CDR2 are SGHRS and YFSETQ. Here the CDR3 DNA reads TGCGCCAGCAGCTTGGGACTAGCGGCTTACAATGAGCAGTTCTTC. Translated: CASSLGLAAYNEQFF.

CDR3 region: CASSPGLIYPQKLFF. CDR3 DNA: TGTGCCAGCAGCCCAGGACTGATCTACCCACAAAAACTGTTTTTT. The chain uses TRBV28 and TRBJ1-4; D is ambiguous. The ends were cut back, 6 bases at V and 9 bases at J, with 20 bases in the middle. The CDR3 consists of 15 residues. Germline V gene data show CDR1 as MDHEN and CDR2 as SYDVKM. The whole variable domain, remainder taken from reference TRBV28 and TRBJ1-4, is DVKVTQSSRYLVKRTGEKVFLECVQDMDHENMFWYRQDPGLGLRLIYFSYDVKMKEKGDIPEGYSVSREKKERFSLILESASTNQTSMYLCASSPGLIYPQKLFFGSGTQLSVL.

The chain carries TRBV19 and TRBJ1-5; D is ambiguous. Trimming cost V 3 bases and J 3 bases, with 9 bases left between them. The CDR3 has 14 amino acids. From germline, CDR1 is LNHDA and CDR2 SQIVND (reference sequence). The CDR3 DNA reads TGTGCCAGTAGTATCAGCGTACACAATCAGCCCCAGCATTTT. Protein sequence: CASSISVHNQPQHF.

V is TRBV9 and J is TRBJ2-7; TRBD2 matches 8 bases. Germline values: CDR1 SGDLS, CDR2 YYNGEE. The CDR3 extends over 15 amino acids. V dropped 0 bases and J dropped 3; count of bases not matched to a gene: 5. This CDR3 reads CASSVDGRGIYEQYF. CDR3 bases: TGTGCCAGCAGCGTAGACGGGAGGGGAATCTACGAGCAGTACTTC.

The chain is built from TRBV13 and TRBJ2-2, with 14 bases that match TRBD2. CDR3 length equals 23 residues. V shed 4 bases, J shed 2 bases, and the junction held 21 bases outside the gene matches. Germline CDR1 PRHDT, CDR2 FYEKMQ (reference sequence). The DNA of the CDR3 is TGTGCCAGCAGCTCGCCCCCGGGACTAGCGGGAGAGCTTACTGGGGGCAACACCGGGGAGCTGTTTTTT. Its translation: CASSSPPGLAGELTGGNTGELFF.

The J gene is TRBJ1-2, the V gene TRBV2; no firm D call. CDR3 length: 14 residues. CDR1 and CDR2 (germline): SNHLY, FYNNEI. V shed 7 bases and J shed 2 bases, with 14 bases lying between them. CDR3 in amino acids: CASTTNPPNYGYTF. The CDR3 coding sequence is TGTGCCAGCACTACGAACCCCCCCAACTATGGCTACACCTTC.

V usage is TRBV28 and J usage is TRBJ2-7; no clear D gene. The CDR3 runs 16 residues. Germline loops: CDR1 MDHEN, CDR2 SYDVKM. Trimming cost V 1 base and J 3 bases, with 16 bases left between them. This CDR3 reads CASSLYGGPTVYEQYF. The CDR3 coding sequence is TGTGCCAGCAGTTTATACGGCGGCCCAACCGTCTACGAGCAGTACTTC.

The V call is TRBV7-6, the J call TRBJ2-2; 7 bases line up with TRBD2. The CDR3 sequence is 17 residues long. Germline trimming cut 1 base from V and 3 bases from J; bases unmatched to any gene: 8. Germline-derived CDR1 and CDR2 are SGHVS and FNYEAQ. In DNA form, the CDR3 reads TGTGCCAGCAGCTTAGTAGGTGGGAGGGCCTACACCGGGGAGCTGTTTTTT. It translates to CASSLVGGRAYTGELFF. The full variable domain, in which reference TRBV7-6 and TRBJ2-2 provide the parts outside the CDR3, is GAGVSQSPRYKVTKRGQDVALRCDPISGHVSLYWYRQALGQGPEFLTYFNYEAQQDKSGLPNDRFSAERPEGSISTLTIQRTEQRDSAMYRCASSLVGGRAYTGELFFGEGSRLTVL.

The CDR3 sequence is CASSGIGDTEAFF. The CDR3 DNA is TGTGCCAGCAGCGGGATTGGTGACACTGAAGCTTTCTTT. The J gene is TRBJ1-1, the V gene TRBV6-5; D gene unclear. The CDR3 is made up of 13 amino acids. CDR1 and CDR2 from the germline V gene are MNHEY and SVGAGI. The V end lost 6 bases, the J end lost 3 bases, and 11 bases lay between the germline ends.

The gene calls are TRBV18 and TRBJ1-4; D is unresolved. Germline V CDR1 and CDR2: KGHSH, LQKENI. With 6 bases removed from V and 0 bases from J, the gap between germline ends came to 11 bases. CDR3 length: 15 residues. The CDR3 DNA sequence: TGTGCCAGCTCTCCCTCTGTGGCAACTAATGAAAAACTGTTTTTT. Its protein is CASSPSVATNEKLFF.

In its sample, this clone was seen many times. The genes are TRBV11-2 and TRBJ2-5; the D is unclear. CDR1 is SGHAT, CDR2 FQNNGV, per germline. V lost 5 bases and J lost 2, with 6 bases in between. The CDR3 contains 12 residues. This CDR3 reads CASSQTQETQYF. The CDR3 bases are TGTGCCAGCAGCCAAACACAAGAGACCCAGTACTTC.

This chain joins TRBV5-1 and TRBJ2-3; D remains unclear. Trimming shortened V by 2 bases and J by 4 bases, and 14 bases separated the two germline ends. CDR1 is SGHRS, CDR2 YFSETQ, per germline. The CDR3 contains 15 residues. The CDR3 here is CASSFSGHSSDTQYF. The CDR3 DNA is TGCGCCAGCAGCTTCTCCGGCCATTCCTCAGATACGCAGTATTTT.